This T cell receptor beta chain was captured in a study of cytomegalovirus exposure and HLA in healthy donors. Notes on the study in general: It was reported in a later analysis that an Asian-associated ancestry cluster showed fewer N-insertions than the 666-donor mean. The study dropped some indistinguishable V segments, TRBV6-2 and TRBV6-3 among them. A later analysis, which compared TCR beta chains of equal frequency, found the HLA-associated ones more clonally expanded.

Germline V CDR1 and CDR2: MNHEY, SVGAGI. The CDR3 covers 12 residues. The junction had 6 bases not matched to a gene; V was cut back by 8 bases and J by 7 bases. A multiplex PCR was run with 60 Vbeta primers and 13 Jbeta primers. Assay: immunoSEQ multiplex PCR; the TCRdb copy retains only in-frame clones and omits some. Of over 150,000 clones listed, roughly 79% are singletons. A word on this clone: As yet, its antigen is unknown.

Sequencing input: PBMCs. This TCR derives from a man aged 18 to 35 in good health and CMV-seronegative. The rearrangement joins TRBV6-5 to TRBJ1-1, with 8 nucleotides matching TRBD1. CDR3 in DNA: TGTGCCAGCGTCAGGGGGCAGATTGAAGCTTTCTTT. This encodes CASVRGQIEAFF.